The rows below give T cell receptor beta chains drawn from one sample of a study of OX40 agonist ivuxolimab in advanced cancers. The repertoire was sequenced with immunoSEQ multiplex PCR; TCRdb's copy has only in-frame clones and lacks some. The repertoire holds approximately 43,000 clones, with more than 75% as singletons. Here the sequenced sample was CD4+ or CD8+ T cells sorted from blood, taken in a trial of the OX40 agonist ivuxolimab. These receptors all stem from an adult with an advanced solid tumor such as melanoma, head and neck, liver or kidney cancer. CDR3s include the opening cysteine and the closing phenylalanine or tryptophan. Fields, in order: clone size, J gene, V gene, D gene, CDR3 length, CDR3 DNA, CDR3 protein. D genes are given only for firm matches. Not every row has a clone size; where given, it reads once, few, many or a size class.

once	TRBJ2-5	TRBV15	TRBD2	15	TGTGCCACCAGCATTTCTAGCGGGGGGAGCGAGACCCAGTACTTC	CATSISSGGSETQYF
NA	TRBJ2-4	TRBV5-6	NA	14	TGTGCCAGCAGCTTGGGGGAAGCCAAAAACATTCAGTACTTC	CASSLGEAKNIQYF
NA	TRBJ2-7	TRBV27	TRBD1	14	TGTGCCAGCGGCTTTGAGGGGGCGCCGAACGAGCAGTACTTC	CASGFEGAPNEQYF
once	TRBJ2-1	TRBV5-5	TRBD2	17	TGTGCCAGCAGCCTAACCGGACTAGCGGGGGGGCTGGCTGAGCAGTTCTTC	CASSLTGLAGGLAEQFF
NA	TRBJ2-3	TRBV10-3	TRBD2	16	TGTGCCATCAGTTCCCGGGGGGGAGGAAACACAGATACGCAGTATTTT	CAISSRGGGNTDTQYF
NA	TRBJ2-3	TRBV29-1	TRBD2	16	TGCAGCGTTGAAGGGGGACTAGCGGTTAGCACAGATACGCAGTATTTT	CSVEGGLAVSTDTQYF
NA	TRBJ2-3	TRBV30	TRBD2	17	TGTGCCTGGAGTGTTAAATTCCGCGGGAGGGCCATCAATACGCAGTATTTT	CAWSVKFRGRAINTQYF
NA	TRBJ2-7	TRBV10-3	TRBD2	13	TGTGCCACCGGAAGTAGCGGGAGCTACGAGCAGTACTTC	CATGSSGSYEQYF
NA	TRBJ1-1	TRBV6-5	NA	13	TGTGCCAGCAGAAGGTTAGGTGGCACTGAAGCTTTCTTT	CASRRLGGTEAFF
NA	TRBJ2-7	TRBV7-8	TRBD2	21	TGTGCCAGCAGCCTTCCTGGAGTACTAGCGGGAGGCCCCAGCAGTCCCTACGAGCAGTACTTC	CASSLPGVLAGGPSSPYEQYF
NA	TRBJ2-5	TRBV30	TRBD1	15	TGTGCCTGGAGTACCGGGACAGGGGGCGCGGAGACCCAGTACTTC	CAWSTGTGGAETQYF
NA	TRBJ1-5	TRBV4-1	TRBD1	15	TGCGCCAGCAGCCAACACCGACAGGGTGGTTCAGCCCAGCATTTT	CASSQHRQGGSAQHF
NA	TRBJ1-2	TRBV7-9	TRBD1	15	TGTGCCAGCAGCTTATCGGACAGGGGGAACGATGGCTACACCTTC	CASSLSDRGNDGYTF
NA	TRBJ1-3	TRBV6-5	TRBD1	12	TGTGCCACCGGGACAGGCTCGAACACCATATATTTT	CATGTGSNTIYF
NA	TRBJ2-2	TRBV19	TRBD2	16	TGTGCCAGTAGTAGCCTAGCGGGAGCGAACACCGGGGAGCTGTTTTTT	CASSSLAGANTGELFF
NA	TRBJ2-3	TRBV21-1	NA	11	TGTGCCACCTCTTGGGCAGATACGCAGTATTTT	CATSWADTQYF